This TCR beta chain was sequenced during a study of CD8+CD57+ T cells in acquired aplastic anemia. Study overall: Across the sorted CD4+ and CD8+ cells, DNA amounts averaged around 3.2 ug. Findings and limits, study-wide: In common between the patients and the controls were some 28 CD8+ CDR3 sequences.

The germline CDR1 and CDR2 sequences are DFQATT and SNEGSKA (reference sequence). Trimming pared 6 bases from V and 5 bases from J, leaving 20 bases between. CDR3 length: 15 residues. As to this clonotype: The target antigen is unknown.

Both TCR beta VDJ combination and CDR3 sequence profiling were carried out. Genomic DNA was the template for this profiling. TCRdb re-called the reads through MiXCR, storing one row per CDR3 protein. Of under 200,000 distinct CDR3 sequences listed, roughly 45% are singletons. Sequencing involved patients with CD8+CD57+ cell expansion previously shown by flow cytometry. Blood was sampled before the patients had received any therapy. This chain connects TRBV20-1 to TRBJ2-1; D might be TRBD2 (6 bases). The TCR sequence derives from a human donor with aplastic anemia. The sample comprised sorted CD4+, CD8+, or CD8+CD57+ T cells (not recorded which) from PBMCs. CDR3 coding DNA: TGCAGTGCCCTGGAGGGGCTACAAGGGAACAATGAGCAGTTCTTC. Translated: CSALEGLQGNNEQFF.